The clone carrying this T cell receptor (beta chain) appeared a few times. The CDR3 contains 14 residues. TCRB transcripts that were expressed got sequenced, as all of the isolated RNA had been reverse transcribed. The assay was immunoSEQ multiplex PCR, and TCRdb's table has in-frame clones only and misses some. The table has roughly 610,000 clones, around 15% seen once. This entry belongs to a study of beta chain features in type 1 diabetes. Naive, central memory, regulatory and stem cell-like memory cells within the CD4+ compartment were sorted using CD45RO/CCR7/CD25/CD127/CD95/CD27. Populations obtained by sorting all exceeded 95% purity.

The genes are TRBV21-1 and TRBJ1-5. TRBV21-1 is shown as a pseudogene. Sequenced input: naive CD4+ T cells from blood. This TCR derives from a man between 18 and 29 years old in good health. DNA of the CDR3: TGTGCCGGACGGGGGCGTTGGATGAATCAGCCCCAGCATTTT. Protein product: CAGRGRWMNQPQHF.